The text below deals with one T cell receptor beta chain. Antigen: not known. Per-sample assaying covered roughly 10^5 TCR templates. The table came from immunoSEQ multiplex PCR; TCRdb's copy has only in-frame clones and leaves some out. The sample includes about 52,000 clones, 95% to 97% of them seen just once. The data derive from a study of siplizumab effects on memory and regulatory T cells. Findings and caveats of the study: Naive T cell populations appeared to exhibit greater diversity than memory cells and appeared to be major alloresponse contributors.

Germline V gives CDR1 WSHSY, CDR2 SAAADI. CDR3 size: 16 residues. The V end was cut by 6 bases, the J end by 0 bases, with 17 bases between. Donor pairs, a few in total, had unstimulated naive, memory, effector memory and TEMRA subsets sequenced. Sequenced sample: naive CD4+ T cells sorted from blood. The chain links TRBV10-2 to TRBJ1-1; D is possibly TRBD1 (5 bases). This TCR derives from a human donor in good health. The CDR3 spells CASSYSREPVNTEAFF. CDR3 nucleotide sequence: TGCGCCAGCAGCTATTCCAGGGAACCGGTGAACACTGAAGCTTTCTTT.